This is a list of T cell receptor beta chains from one sample in a study of identical twins. TCRdb re-called the 5' RACE reads with MiXCR, one entry per CDR3 protein. The sample lists approximately 680,000 distinct CDR3 sequences; roughly 7.2% were seen once. A further study also used this sample, focusing on yellow fever vaccine responses in identical twins.

The sequenced material came from PBMCs. These receptors were taken from a woman under 30 in good health. Each CDR3 is given with its conserved first and last residue. Fields, in order: V gene, J gene, CDR3 protein.

V gene: TRBV3-1; J gene: TRBJ2-1; CDR3 protein: CASSQRRNEQFF
V gene: TRBV20-1; J gene: TRBJ1-5; CDR3 protein: CSARDIGEAISNQPQHF
V gene: TRBV5-1; J gene: TRBJ2-2; CDR3 protein: CASSSDGSGNTGELFF
V gene: TRBV20-1; J gene: TRBJ2-1; CDR3 protein: CSARGPAGGLSSYNEQFF
V gene: TRBV5-1; J gene: TRBJ1-2; CDR3 protein: CASSSQTVDGYTF
V gene: TRBV5-1; J gene: TRBJ2-3; CDR3 protein: CASSLVGLAASTDTQYF
V gene: TRBV6-6; J gene: TRBJ2-2; CDR3 protein: CASSYIRRGGELFF
V gene: TRBV5-1; J gene: TRBJ1-6; CDR3 protein: CASSLQEDYSSPLHF
V gene: TRBV7-2; J gene: TRBJ2-1; CDR3 protein: CASSLAKGLAGGNSYNEQFF
V gene: TRBV21-1; J gene: TRBJ2-3; CDR3 protein: CASSKRKAGRGTSLISTDTQYF
V gene: TRBV5-1; J gene: TRBJ2-3; CDR3 protein: CASSVGTTTDTQYF
V gene: TRBV3-1; J gene: TRBJ1-2; CDR3 protein: CASSPGTSGYTF
V gene: TRBV20-1; J gene: TRBJ2-3; CDR3 protein: CSARDWDTDTQYF
V gene: TRBV5-1; J gene: TRBJ2-4; CDR3 protein: CASSPRDRGDIQYF
V gene: TRBV5-1; J gene: TRBJ2-5; CDR3 protein: CASSLGLAGAKKETQYF
V gene: TRBV2; J gene: TRBJ1-5; CDR3 protein: CASSEVTTLLQPQHF
V gene: TRBV12-3/TRBV12-4; J gene: TRBJ2-7; CDR3 protein: CASSPGSAAEQYF
V gene: TRBV20-1; J gene: TRBJ2-1; CDR3 protein: CCARDQLGREGQHEQFF
V gene: TRBV2; J gene: TRBJ2-3; CDR3 protein: CASRGRTGSSTDTQYF
V gene: TRBV3-1; J gene: TRBJ2-6; CDR3 protein: CASSQLPGQTSGANVLTF
V gene: TRBV11-2; J gene: TRBJ1-1; CDR3 protein: CASSLGTGGVTEAFF
V gene: TRBV9; J gene: TRBJ2-3; CDR3 protein: CASSVDPTDTQYF
V gene: TRBV5-1; J gene: TRBJ2-5; CDR3 protein: CASGGTGFLQETQYF
V gene: TRBV24-1; J gene: TRBJ2-2; CDR3 protein: CATSDGTDTGELFF
V gene: TRBV20-1; J gene: TRBJ2-1; CDR3 protein: CSASPGLAGGLNEQFF
V gene: TRBV12-3/TRBV12-4; J gene: TRBJ2-5; CDR3 protein: CASSPYRGTGLAGAETQYF
V gene: TRBV3-1; J gene: TRBJ1-1; CDR3 protein: CASSLTPGQFRTEAFF
V gene: TRBV2; J gene: TRBJ2-7; CDR3 protein: CASGGVAGYEQYF
V gene: TRBV29-1; J gene: TRBJ2-1; CDR3 protein: CSVRTAEAPTYEQFF
V gene: TRBV5-1; J gene: TRBJ1-2; CDR3 protein: CASSGGTDNYGYTF
V gene: TRBV6-1; J gene: TRBJ2-3; CDR3 protein: CASSEAGLFTDTQYF
V gene: TRBV29-1; J gene: TRBJ2-2; CDR3 protein: CSVEGGGLPNTGELFF
V gene: TRBV11-2; J gene: TRBJ1-2; CDR3 protein: CASSLEGGGRGAAGYTF
V gene: TRBV20-1; J gene: TRBJ1-2; CDR3 protein: CSAGQGGQPNYGYTF
V gene: TRBV5-1; J gene: TRBJ1-1; CDR3 protein: CASSIDRESAEAFF
V gene: TRBV5-1; J gene: TRBJ2-7; CDR3 protein: CASSLATPRTGESEQYF
V gene: TRBV20-1; J gene: TRBJ2-1; CDR3 protein: CSATPRDYAKAYNEQFF
V gene: TRBV9; J gene: TRBJ1-1; CDR3 protein: CASGSGNTEAFF
V gene: TRBV12-3/TRBV12-4; J gene: TRBJ2-5; CDR3 protein: CASRIRDSSGETQYF
V gene: TRBV6-8; J gene: TRBJ1-5; CDR3 protein: CASRQTGMSNQPQHF
V gene: TRBV6-1; J gene: TRBJ2-3; CDR3 protein: CASNLQGGTDTQYF
V gene: TRBV27; J gene: TRBJ2-7; CDR3 protein: CAISKGLAEPYEQYF
V gene: TRBV10-2; J gene: TRBJ1-2; CDR3 protein: CASSITRTDYVLRGYTF
V gene: TRBV3-1; J gene: TRBJ2-3; CDR3 protein: CASSQSLGTDTQYF
V gene: TRBV5-5; J gene: TRBJ2-1; CDR3 protein: CASSYRDSNNEQFF
V gene: TRBV20-1; J gene: TRBJ1-1; CDR3 protein: CSAKRADTEAFF
V gene: TRBV5-1; J gene: TRBJ2-2; CDR3 protein: CASAGSGTVNTGELFF
V gene: TRBV20-1; J gene: TRBJ2-7; CDR3 protein: CSARKGKAVYEQYF
V gene: TRBV7-9; J gene: TRBJ2-2; CDR3 protein: CASSRTTSGDTGELFF